A single sample is the source of the 24 T cell receptor beta chains below, sequenced in a study of blood T cell repertoires in COVID-19. Measured with immunoSEQ multiplex PCR; TCRdb has only the in-frame clones, and not every one. The sample includes some 450,000 clones, roughly 89% seen only once; the top ten take roughly 0.84%. Sequenced sample: peripheral blood. The origin of the receptors is a man between 18 and 35 years old with COVID-19, enrolled during active disease.

V is TRBV5-4 and J is TRBJ1-6, with D possibly being TRBD1 (5 bases). The CDR3 contains 15 residues. The V end was cut by 0 bases, the J end by 8 bases, with 12 bases between. Germline V gives CDR1 SGHNT, CDR2 YYREEE (reference sequence). CDR3 DNA: TGTGCCAGCAGCTTGGCCCCCGCGGGGGATTCACCCCTCCACTTT. As protein: CASSLAPAGDSPLHF. Full variable domain (rest looked up from reference TRBV5-4 and TRBJ1-6): ETGVTQSPTHLIKTRGQQVTLRCSSQSGHNTVSWYQQALGQGPQFIFQYYREEENGRGNFPPRFSGLQFPNYSSELNVNALELDDSALYLCASSLAPAGDSPLHFGNGTRLTVT.

The chain is built from TRBV24-1 and TRBJ1-5; 7 bases match TRBD1. From germline, CDR1 is KGHDR and CDR2 SFDVKD. This CDR3 is built from 14 residues. J was trimmed by 3 bases and V by 6 bases; bases with no gene match: 4. For the CDR3, the DNA is TGTGCCACCAGTTCGACAGGGTACAATCAGCCCCAGCATTTT. Amino acids: CATSSTGYNQPQHF.

The table lists this clone with a count of one. The chain has TRBV12-2 and TRBJ2-1; the table's D gene call, TRBD1, was not cross checked with the DNA. TRBV12-2 is a pseudogene segment. The CDR3 is 15 residues long. The CDR3: CASRLVYDNYNEQFF. DNA of the CDR3: TGTGCAAGTCGCTTAGTTTACGACAATTACAATGAGCAGTTCTTC.

V is TRBV29-1 and J is TRBJ2-7; 11 nucleotides agree with TRBD2. The V gene end was trimmed by 4 bases and the J gene end by 10 bases; junction bases not matched to a gene: 12. The CDR3 totals 14 residues. Germline V gene sequence: CDR1 SQVTM, CDR2 ANQGSEA. CDR3 region: CSVVVGTSGFEQYF. For the CDR3, the DNA is TGCAGCGTTGTCGTAGGGACTAGCGGTTTTGAACAGTACTTC.

The rearrangement uses TRBV7-7 and TRBJ2-7; D is ambiguous. Germline CDR1 is SSHAT and CDR2 is FNYEAQ (reference sequence). This CDR3 region has 13 residues. V was pared by 2 bases and J by 5 bases, with 10 bases between. CDR3 DNA sequence: TGTGCCAGCAGCTTAACAGATATTGACGAGCAGTACTTC. Amino acids: CASSLTDIDEQYF. The whole variable domain, filled in from reference TRBV7-7 and TRBJ2-7, reads GAGVSQSPRYKVTKRGQDVTLRCDPISSHATLYWYQQALGQGPEFLTYFNYEAQPDKSGLPSDRFSAERPEGSISTLTIQRTEQRDSAMYRCASSLTDIDEQYFGPGTRLTVT.

This chain links TRBV10-3 with TRBJ2-5, with 7 positions matching TRBD1. The V gene end was trimmed by 6 bases and the J gene end by 1 base; junction bases not matched to a gene: 2. From germline, CDR1 is ENHRY and CDR2 SYGVKD. This CDR3 is 13 amino acids long. The CDR3: CAISRTGQETQYF. In DNA, the CDR3 is TGTGCCATCAGCAGGACAGGCCAAGAGACCCAGTACTTC.

J is TRBJ2-7 and V is TRBV9, with a tentative D call TRBD2 (5 bases). This CDR3 is 15 amino acids long. Germline CDR1 SGDLS, CDR2 YYNGEE. The ends were cut back, 4 bases at V and 3 bases at J, with 17 bases in the middle. Here the CDR3 DNA reads TGTGCCAGCAGCCCCTTAGAGGGAGCCCACTACGAGCAGTACTTC. Translated, it gives CASSPLEGAHYEQYF.

The chain has TRBV29-1 and TRBJ2-5; D may be TRBD1 (6 bases). Germline lookup yields CDR1 SQVTM and CDR2 ANQGSEA. Trimming shortened V by 1 base and J by 9 bases, and 12 bases separated the two germline ends. The CDR3 runs 12 residues. The CDR3 sequence: CSVEGQQGSQYF. The CDR3 nucleotides are TGCAGCGTTGAAGGACAACAGGGTTCCCAGTACTTC.

The J gene is TRBJ1-6, the V gene TRBV19; D is unclear. Germline assignment: CDR1 LNHDA and CDR2 SQIVND (reference sequence). The CDR3 has 14 amino acids. V gave up 7 bases and J gave up 2 bases, with 9 bases separating them. CDR3 in amino acids: CASTTDTYNSPLHF. CDR3 DNA: TGTGCCAGTACTACAGATACCTATAATTCACCCCTCCACTTT.

The chain links TRBV30 to TRBJ1-6; 8 nucleotides line up with TRBD1. The CDR3 is 13 amino acids. J was trimmed by 10 bases and V by 5 bases; bases with no gene match: 7. Germline values: CDR1 GTSNPN, CDR2 SVGIG (reference sequence). Here the CDR3 reads CAWGTGGLSPLHF. DNA of the CDR3: TGTGCCTGGGGGACAGGCGGATTATCACCCCTCCACTTT.

The J gene is TRBJ2-1, the V gene TRBV14, with no clear D. V dropped 0 bases and J dropped 6 bases, with 6 bases sitting between them. Per the germline V gene, CDR1 is SGHDN and CDR2 is FVKESK. CDR3 length: 13 residues. This CDR3 is CASSQDPSNEQFF. The CDR3 nucleotides read TGTGCCAGCAGCCAAGATCCATCCAATGAGCAGTTCTTC.

This clone was seen more than once but under ten times. V gene TRBV4-1 combines with J gene TRBJ1-5; the D is unclear. V was pared by 1 base and J by 3 bases, with 10 bases between. This CDR3 is built from 15 residues. Germline V gene lookup returns CDR1 MGHRA and CDR2 YSYEKL. DNA for the CDR3: TGCGCCAGCAGCCAAGTACAGACGAACAATCAGCCCCAGCATTTT. Its protein is CASSQVQTNNQPQHF.

The V gene is TRBV7-3, the J gene TRBJ2-1; D remains ambiguous. The CDR3 covers 12 residues. Germline V CDR1 and CDR2: SGHTA, FQGTGA. With 3 bases removed from V and 7 bases from J, the gap between germline ends came to 7 bases. The CDR3 loop reads CASSFGLNEQFF. In DNA form, the CDR3 reads TGTGCCAGCAGCTTTGGGCTTAATGAGCAGTTCTTC. The entire variable domain, with the rest obtained from reference TRBV7-3 and TRBJ2-1, is as follows: GAGVSQTPSNKVTEKGKYVELRCDPISGHTALYWYRQSLGQGPEFLIYFQGTGAADDSGLPNDRFFAVRPEGSVSTLKIQRTERGDSAVYLCASSFGLNEQFFGPGTRLTVL.

In its sample, this clone was seen a few times. The rearrangement uses TRBV10-2 and TRBJ1-5; 8 bases map to TRBD1. The length of the CDR3 is 15 residues. Germline CDR1 is WSHSY and CDR2 is SAAADI. The trim removed 0 bases at V and 6 bases at J, leaving 4 bases unmatched. CDR3 amino acids: CASSESGQGRQPQHF. CDR3 DNA sequence: TGCGCCAGCAGTGAGTCCGGACAGGGACGTCAGCCCCAGCATTTT.

Notes on this clone: This may come from a read error, since a much larger clone is one base off. The chain carries TRBV9 and TRBJ2-7; D might be TRBD1 (5 bases). This CDR3 spans 14 amino acids. V lost 0 bases and J 1 base, leaving 8 bases between the germline ends. Per the germline V gene, CDR1 is SGDLS and CDR2 is YYNGEE. DNA of the CDR3: TGTGCCAGCAGCGTAGAGAGACAGTCCTACGAGCAGTACTTC. Its protein is CASSVERQSYEQYF.

V gene TRBV10-3 combines with J gene TRBJ2-1; maybe TRBD1 (6 bases). Trimming removed 0 bases at V and 3 bases at J, with 12 bases between. The CDR3 contains 16 residues. The germline V gene encodes CDR1 ENHRY and CDR2 SYGVKD. This chain's CDR3 is CAISESKGTFYNEQFF. The CDR3 DNA reads TGTGCCATCAGTGAGTCGAAAGGGACATTCTACAATGAGCAGTTCTTC.

The chain employs TRBV5-6 and TRBJ2-1; TRBD2 agrees at 7 bases. J was trimmed by 0 bases and V by 3 bases; bases with no gene match: 3. The CDR3 spans 15 residues. Germline CDR1 is SGHDT and CDR2 is YYEEEE. This CDR3 reads CASSSSGSSYNEQFF. Written as DNA, the CDR3 is TGTGCCAGCAGCTCTAGCGGCAGCTCCTACAATGAGCAGTTCTTC.

This chain links TRBV2 with TRBJ2-2; 8 nucleotides align to TRBD2. V shed 6 bases, J shed 4 bases, and the junction held 7 bases outside the gene matches. The germline V gene has CDR1 SNHLY and CDR2 FYNNEI. The CDR3 is 15 amino acids. The CDR3 DNA reads as TGTGCCAGCAGATACGCGGGGGGCGGCACCGGGGAGCTGTTTTTT. Its translation: CASRYAGGGTGELFF.

The chain joins TRBV24-1 to TRBJ2-1; 10 bases match TRBD1. Germline V CDR1 and CDR2: KGHDR, SFDVKD. The CDR3 is made up of 14 amino acids. Trimming at V came to 10 bases and at J to 5 bases, leaving 7 bases not matched to a gene. The CDR3 nucleotides read TGTGCCACAGAGACAGGGGGCGTTAACAATGAGCAGTTCTTC. As protein: CATETGGVNNEQFF.

The J gene is TRBJ2-7, the V gene TRBV2; D is undetermined. This CDR3 comprises 13 residues. V lost 1 base and J 4 bases, leaving 8 bases between the germline ends. In germline, CDR1 is SNHLY, CDR2 FYNNEI. CDR3 sequence (DNA): TGTGCCAGCAGTGAAGTTGGCAAGTACGAGCAGTACTTC. The encoded protein is CASSEVGKYEQYF.

The chain couples TRBV30 to TRBJ2-5; 7 bases map to TRBD2. CDR3 length: 13 residues. Germline CDR1 and CDR2: GTSNPN and SVGIG (reference sequence). J lost 5 bases, V lost 2 bases, and 5 bases had no gene match. The CDR3: CAWSHGRRETQYF. The CDR3 bases are TGTGCCTGGAGTCACGGGAGGCGGGAGACCCAGTACTTC.

The V and J genes are TRBV5-1 and TRBJ2-1; the D gene is possibly TRBD1 (5 bases). Trimming removed 2 bases from V and 5 bases from J, with 8 bases in between. The CDR3 is 13 residues long. The germline CDR1 and CDR2 sequences are SGHRS and YFSETQ. The DNA for the CDR3 is TGCGCCAGCAGCTTAGGGGTCCACAATGAGCAGTTCTTC. Translation: CASSLGVHNEQFF.

In nucleotides, the CDR3 is TGTGCCAGTAGTATCCCGACAGGGATCTCTGGAAACACCATATATTTT. Protein product: CASSIPTGISGNTIYF. The V and J genes are TRBV19 and TRBJ1-3; the match to TRBD1 covers 7 bases. The CDR3 runs 16 residues. CDR1 and CDR2 (germline): LNHDA, SQIVND (reference sequence). The V segment lost 3 bases and the J segment 0 bases; nucleotides outside the gene matches: 5.

The chain uses TRBV19 and TRBJ2-7; 8 bases fit TRBD1. The germline CDR1 and CDR2 sequences are LNHDA and SQIVND (reference sequence). Trimming took 2 bases from V and 3 from J; bases not matched to a gene: 6. The CDR3 runs 15 residues. CDR3 sequence (DNA): TGTGCCAGTAGTATAAAGGGACAGGCCATCTACGAGCAGTACTTC. This codes for CASSIKGQAIYEQYF.